A single sample gave rise to the 4 T cell receptor beta chains below, sequenced in a study of CXCR3-negative and CXCR3-positive naive CD8 T cells. Libraries were UMI-labeled 5' RACE TRB cDNA. TCRdb re-called the 5' RACE reads; every CDR3 protein appears as one record, without DNA. The listing records some 130,000 distinct CDR3 sequences. The sample consisted of naive CXCR3- CD8+ T cells from blood. Subset meaning: CD45RO-CCR7+CD27+CD95- naive CD8+ T cells lacking CXCR3 (TNR3-). These receptors were obtained from a human donor in good health. Some clones in this sample may be carry-over from other donors' samples.

V and J are TRBV29-1 and TRBJ2-1; checking the TCRdb D call of TRBD2 is not possible without DNA. CDR1 and CDR2 from the germline V gene are SQVTM and ANQGSEA. This CDR3 spans 15 amino acids. The CDR3: CSVRAAGILYNEQFF.

This chain's CDR3 is CASSHGGTNYNEQFF. This sequence joins TRBV5-5 and TRBJ2-1; the TRBD2 assignment by TCRdb is unverifiable without DNA. CDR3 length equals 15 residues. Per germline, CDR1 SGHKS and CDR2 YYEKEE (reference sequence).

The chain joins TRBV28 to TRBJ1-1. CDR3 size: 14 residues. CDR1 and CDR2 from the germline V gene are MDHEN and SYDVKM. The CDR3 here is CASSLDLLNTEAFF.

V is TRBV12-3 or TRBV12-4 and J is TRBJ2-7. The CDR3 extends over 13 amino acids. CDR3 residues: CASSVHRGYEQYF.